This TCR beta chain was sequenced during a study of T cells in Graves' hyperthyroidism and ophthalmopathy. Whole-study context: Initial diagnosis, before any treatment, was when peripheral blood was collected.

The study, taken as a whole, reports: Model predictions of ophthalmopathy came a median approximately 6 months before onset.

Using RNA transcripts as the source, TCR beta CDR3 regions were amplified. First-round RT-PCR targeting the TCR CDR3 was performed with the HTBI primer set. TCRdb independently ran MiXCR on the multiplex PCR reads; one entry per CDR3 protein. The sample records fewer than 750,000 distinct CDR3 sequences, around 13% being singletons. This clonotype was detected many times. Its matching antigen is unknown. The junction departs from germline at one end; a sequencing error may be responsible. The sequenced material came from blood. The sequence was collected from a woman aged 45 to 65 with Graves' ophthalmopathy.

CDR3 loop: CSAPYPGQAQATQYF. The CDR3 DNA sequence: TGCAGTGCTCCTTATCCGGGACAGGCCCAAGCGACCCAGTACTTC. This sequence joins TRBV20-1 and TRBJ2-5; TRBD1 aligns across 8 bases. In germline, CDR1 is DFQATT, CDR2 SNEGSKA (reference sequence). There are 15 residues in the CDR3.